The next 22 T cell receptor beta chains were all read from a single sample in a study of CD8+CD57+ T cells in acquired aplastic anemia. CDR3 and TCR beta VDJ profiling relied on a genomic DNA template. MiXCR was run by TCRdb on the reads, yielding one entry per CDR3 protein. The profile covers roughly 80,000 distinct CDR3 sequences, with about three quarters appearing a single time and 80% to 90% taken by the ten largest. Patients chosen for sequencing had shown CD8+CD57+ cell expansion by flow cytometry. The sample consisted of sorted CD4+, CD8+, or CD8+CD57+ T cells (not recorded which) from PBMCs. The receptors were sampled from a human donor with aplastic anemia.

The chain joins TRBV19 to TRBJ2-7, with TRBD1 matching over 8 bases. This CDR3 spans 14 amino acids. Per the germline V gene, CDR1 is LNHDA and CDR2 is SQIVND (reference sequence). The junction had 3 bases not matched to a gene; V was cut back by 4 bases and J by 1 base. The DNA for the CDR3 is TGTGCCAGTAGTACGGGACAGGCTTCCTACGAGCAGTACTTC. Protein sequence: CASSTGQASYEQYF.

The genes are TRBV29-1 and TRBJ1-2, with 8 nucleotides matching TRBD1. CDR3 size: 12 residues. V shed 7 bases and J 8 bases; nucleotides not matched to a gene: 9. Germline V gene sequence: CDR1 SQVTM, CDR2 ANQGSEA. The CDR3 loop is CSAGQGIEGYTF. In DNA form, the CDR3 reads TGCAGCGCAGGACAGGGAATAGAAGGCTACACCTTC.

The CDR3 DNA sequence: TGTGCCAGCAGCTTGATTCGTCAGGTTCGAGAGACCCAGTACTTC. Amino acids: CASSLIRQVRETQYF. V and J are TRBV7-2 and TRBJ2-5; D unresolved. Trimming took 3 bases from V and 4 from J, leaving 15 bases between them. This CDR3 is 15 amino acids long. CDR1 SGHTA and CDR2 FQGNSA come from the germline V gene.

This clonotype was found a few times. The rearrangement joins TRBV15 to TRBJ2-7, with unresolved D. The CDR3 contains 14 residues. The V end was cut by 3 bases, the J end by 0 bases, with 9 bases between. Per the germline V gene, CDR1 is LNHNV and CDR2 is YYDKDF (reference sequence). The CDR3 loop reads CATSSTESSYEQYF. The DNA for the CDR3 is TGTGCCACCAGCAGCACGGAGAGCTCCTACGAGCAGTACTTC. Complete variable domain (other parts from reference TRBV15 and TRBJ2-7): DAMVIQNPRYQVTQFGKPVTLSCSQTLNHNVMYWYQQKSSQAPKLLFHYYDKDFNNEADTPDNFQSRRPNTSFCFLDIRSPGLGDTAMYLCATSSTESSYEQYFGPGTRLTVT.

The chain employs TRBV6-1 and TRBJ2-1; 10 positions agree with TRBD2. CDR3 length: 16 amino acids. V dropped 7 bases and J dropped 8; count of bases not matched to a gene: 14. Germline CDR1 MNHNS, CDR2 SASEGT. CDR3 residues: CASNDPAGGPWDEQFF. The CDR3, as DNA: TGTGCCAGCAACGACCCAGCGGGGGGGCCGTGGGATGAGCAGTTCTTC.

The gene calls are TRBV25-1 and TRBJ2-2, with a possible D match to TRBD1 (5 bases). This CDR3 contains 14 residues. Per the germline V gene, CDR1 is MGHDK and CDR2 is SYGVNS. V was cut by 3 bases and J by 7 bases, with 12 bases left in between. CDR3 bases: TGTGCCAGCAGTGACAGGGTTGGTATCGGGGAGCTGTTTTTT. This gives the protein CASSDRVGIGELFF.

This chain joins TRBV12-3 or TRBV12-4 and TRBJ2-7; perhaps TRBD1 as D (5 bases). The germline V and J ends were trimmed by 5 bases and 4 bases, with 15 bases remaining between them. The CDR3 extends over 14 amino acids. The CDR3 DNA sequence: TGTGCCAGCAGTCATGGGGCAGGACAATACGAGCAGTACTTC. Translated, it gives CASSHGAGQYEQYF.

V is TRBV11-1 and J is TRBJ2-3, with 8 bases aligning to TRBD2. CDR3 size: 16 residues. The germline gives CDR1 SGHAT, CDR2 FQDESV (reference sequence). With V trimmed by 5 bases and J by 0 bases, 7 bases remained unmatched. The CDR3 loop reads CASSRLSGGSTDTQYF. DNA of the CDR3: TGTGCCAGCAGCCGACTGAGCGGGGGTAGCACAGATACGCAGTATTTT.

J is TRBJ2-7 and V is TRBV19, with TRBD1 matching 7 bases. The CDR3 totals 13 residues. V trimming: 6 bases; J trimming: 5 bases; junction bases outside the gene matches: 7. Germline CDR1 is LNHDA and CDR2 is SQIVND (reference sequence). CDR3 in DNA: TGTGCCAGTAGGCCGACAGGGATGAACGAGCAGTACTTC. Translating gives CASRPTGMNEQYF.

This chain uses TRBV20-1 with TRBJ1-2, with D maybe TRBD1 (6 bases). Trimming pared 7 bases from V and 0 bases from J, leaving 15 bases between. Germline lookup yields CDR1 DFQATT and CDR2 SNEGSKA (reference sequence). The CDR3 is 14 residues long. CDR3 in DNA: TGCAGTGTACAGGGAAAGGCTCCTAACTATGGCTACACCTTC. This codes for CSVQGKAPNYGYTF.

This clonotype is a singleton in its sample. A much larger clone differs by one base, so this may be a read error. This likely comes from a read error, as the CDR3 has no conserved phenylalanine or tryptophan at its end. The chain's CDR3 is CASSLAGLYEQYL. CDR3 in DNA: TGTGCCAGCAGCTTGGCAGGTCTCTACGAGCAGTACCTC. The J gene is TRBJ2-7, the V gene TRBV11-3, with unresolved D. Germline loops: CDR1 SGHNT, CDR2 YENEEA. V dropped 3 bases and J dropped 3 bases, with 9 bases sitting between them. This CDR3 contains 13 residues.

This rearrangement joins TRBV20-1 to TRBJ1-2; maybe TRBD1 (5 bases). The CDR3 consists of 16 residues. Germline CDR1 and CDR2: DFQATT and SNEGSKA (reference sequence). V was shortened by 5 bases and J by 5 bases, with 24 bases between the two germline ends. CDR3 sequence: CSAPQGGPQHSYGYTF. CDR3 coding DNA: TGCAGTGCTCCCCAGGGAGGGCCACAACATTCTTATGGCTACACCTTC.

The J gene is TRBJ1-1, the V gene TRBV7-8, with no clear D. The CDR3 is made up of 13 amino acids. CDR1 and CDR2 (germline): SGHVS, FQNEAQ. Trimming stripped 0 bases from V and 1 base from J, with 3 bases between. The CDR3 sequence: CASSLAANTEAFF. DNA for the CDR3: TGTGCCAGCAGCTTAGCGGCGAACACTGAAGCTTTCTTT.

The chain recombines TRBV6-1 with TRBJ2-6; D gene ambiguous. Germline values: CDR1 MNHNS, CDR2 SASEGT. Trimming pared 6 bases from V and 1 base from J, leaving 7 bases between. The CDR3 covers 14 residues. Here the CDR3 DNA reads TGTGCCAGCAGGATACCGTCTGGGGCCAACGTCCTGACTTTC. Translated, it gives CASRIPSGANVLTF.

The chain links TRBV9 to TRBJ2-3, with TRBD2 identical over 11 bases. In germline, CDR1 is SGDLS, CDR2 YYNGEE. The CDR3 loop spans 18 amino acids. Trimming cost V 0 bases and J 0 bases; bases outside gene matches: 6. The CDR3 bases are TGTGCCAGCAGCGTAGGGGCTAGCGGGGGGACCAGCACAGATACGCAGTATTTT. Its protein product is CASSVGASGGTSTDTQYF. Full variable domain (rest looked up from reference TRBV9 and TRBJ2-3): DSGVTQTPKHLITATGQRVTLRCSPRSGDLSVYWYQQSLDQGLQFLIQYYNGEERAKGNILERFSAQQFPDLHSELNLSSLELGDSALYFCASSVGASGGTSTDTQYFGPGTRLTVL.

In this sample, this clonotype turned up a few times. The J gene is TRBJ1-6, the V gene TRBV10-3; D is possibly TRBD1 (5 bases). V lost 7 bases, J lost 8 bases, and 12 bases lay in between. The length of the CDR3 is 13 residues. Germline V gene lookup returns CDR1 ENHRY and CDR2 SYGVKD. The CDR3 is CAINGAWDSPLHF. CDR3 DNA sequence: TGTGCCATCAATGGGGCCTGGGATTCACCCCTCCACTTT.

This clonotype was recorded a few times. This chain connects TRBV2 to TRBJ2-7; D is uncertain. CDR1 is SNHLY, CDR2 FYNNEI, per germline. This CDR3 comprises 11 residues. The V end was cut by 2 bases, the J end by 6 bases, with 5 bases between. As DNA, the CDR3 is TGTGCCAGCAGTGAACGATTCGAGCAGTACTTC. Its protein product is CASSERFEQYF.

The rearrangement links TRBV20-1 to TRBJ1-1; D ambiguous. This CDR3 is 12 amino acids long. Germline CDR1 DFQATT, CDR2 SNEGSKA (reference sequence). V gave up 3 bases and J gave up 1 base, with 6 bases separating them. CDR3 DNA: TGCAGTGCTAGTCAGCCGAACACTGAAGCTTTCTTT. Its protein product is CSASQPNTEAFF.

The genes are TRBV12-3 or TRBV12-4 and TRBJ2-3, with TRBD1 matching over 7 bases. The CDR3 extends over 17 amino acids. Trimming cost V 4 bases and J 2 bases; bases outside gene matches: 12. DNA of the CDR3: TGTGCCAGCAGTTCCCACAGAGTAGGACAGGACACAGATACGCAGTATTTT. The encoded protein is CASSSHRVGQDTDTQYF.

This clonotype has more than one count but fewer than ten. V gene TRBV2 combines with J gene TRBJ1-2, with D perhaps TRBD1 (6 bases). The CDR3 is made up of 11 amino acids. Trimming left V 6 bases short and J 8 bases short, with 10 bases between. Germline V gene data show CDR1 as SNHLY and CDR2 as FYNNEI. CDR3 nucleotide sequence: TGTGCCAGCAGCTGGACAGTAGGCTACACCTTC. It encodes CASSWTVGYTF.

This clonotype was found once. The chain combines TRBV11-2 with TRBJ2-1; TRBD1 or TRBD2 may be the D gene (7 bases each). Between the trimmed V and J ends, which lost 9 bases and 7 bases, there was a span of 19 bases. This CDR3 has 14 amino acids. Germline CDR1 reads SGHAT; CDR2 reads FQNNGV. The CDR3 nucleotides are TGTGCCAGTATCCACAGGGGAGGGAAAAATGAGCAGTTCTTC. It yields the protein CASIHRGGKNEQFF.

The rearrangement links TRBV10-3 to TRBJ2-7; TRBD2 aligns across 8 bases. Germline V gene data show CDR1 as ENHRY and CDR2 as SYGVKD. V shed 10 bases and J 4 bases; nucleotides not matched to a gene: 6. The CDR3 is made up of 12 amino acids. The CDR3 sequence is CATGGDGYEQYF. The CDR3 nucleotides are TGTGCCACCGGGGGGGACGGTTACGAGCAGTACTTC.